This TCR beta chain was recorded in a study of blood T cell repertoires in COVID-19. Study summary: Samples came from the United States, Italy and Spain, spanning acute and convalescent COVID-19. Nucleic acid was either cDNA or gDNA, and it came from T cells, B-cell-depleted T cells, or PBMCs.

Original processing methods: Amplification with reference gene primers provided the estimates of nucleated cell counts. Method: immunoSEQ multiplex PCR; TCRdb's copy keeps in-frame clones and lacks some. V and J calls plus clone size are reproduced from that table; the DNA served to infer D and trimming. The data show tens of thousands of clones, about 89% seen once. Specimen: peripheral blood. The clonotype originates from a man aged 50-59 years with active or convalescent COVID-19.

The CDR3 is CASSLFQGARTDTQYF. CDR3 sequence (DNA): TGTGCCAGCAGCTTATTTCAGGGGGCACGCACAGATACGCAGTATTTT. The chain combines TRBV7-2 with TRBJ2-3; TRBD1 matches at 8 bases. Losses at the gene ends were 2 bases for V and 1 base for J; bases not matched to a gene: 5. The germline V gene encodes CDR1 SGHTA and CDR2 FQGNSA. This CDR3 has 16 residues.